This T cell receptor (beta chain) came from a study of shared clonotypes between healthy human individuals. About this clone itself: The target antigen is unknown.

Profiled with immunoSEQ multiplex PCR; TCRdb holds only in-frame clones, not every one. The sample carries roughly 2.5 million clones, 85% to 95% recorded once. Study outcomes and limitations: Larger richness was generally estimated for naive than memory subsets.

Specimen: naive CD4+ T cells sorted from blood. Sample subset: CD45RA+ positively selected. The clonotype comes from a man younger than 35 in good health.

The CDR3 sequence is CASSQTGIVGEKLFF. The CDR3 DNA is TGCGCCAGCAGCCAAACAGGGATAGTTGGAGAAAAACTGTTTTTT. The chain has TRBV4-1 and TRBJ1-4, with TRBD1 as a possible D gene (6 bases). Trimming removed 2 bases from V and 8 bases from J, with 15 bases in between. CDR3 size: 15 residues. In germline, CDR1 is MGHRA, CDR2 YSYEKL.